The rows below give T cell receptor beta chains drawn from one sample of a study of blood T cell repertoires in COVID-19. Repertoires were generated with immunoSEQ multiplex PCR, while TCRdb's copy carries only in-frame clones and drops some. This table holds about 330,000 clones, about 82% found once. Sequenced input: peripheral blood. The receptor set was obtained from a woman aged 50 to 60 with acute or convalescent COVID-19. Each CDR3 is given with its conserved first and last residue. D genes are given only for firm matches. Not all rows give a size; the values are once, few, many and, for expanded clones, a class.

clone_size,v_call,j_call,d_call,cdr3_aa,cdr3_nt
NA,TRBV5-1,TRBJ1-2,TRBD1,CASSLQGNYGYTF,TGCGCCAGCAGCTTACAGGGGAACTATGGCTACACCTTC
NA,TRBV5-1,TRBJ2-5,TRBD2,CASSLAGGVQETQYF,TGCGCCAGCAGCTTGGCCGGGGGGGTTCAAGAGACCCAGTACTTC
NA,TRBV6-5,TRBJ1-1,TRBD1,CASSSFRTGMNTEAFF,TGTGCCAGCAGTTCATTCCGGACAGGGATGAACACTGAAGCTTTCTTT
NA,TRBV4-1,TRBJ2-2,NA,CASSQDRVDTGELFF,TGCGCCAGCAGCCAAGATCGGGTCGACACCGGGGAGCTGTTTTTT
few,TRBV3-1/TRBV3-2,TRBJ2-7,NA,CASSPLEGYEQYF,TGTGCCAGCAGCCCTCTGGAGGGGTACGAGCAGTACTTC
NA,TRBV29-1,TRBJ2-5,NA,CSVAGRETQYF,TGCAGCGTTGCGGGTCGAGAGACCCAGTACTTC
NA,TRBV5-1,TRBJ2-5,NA,CASSLEGGIFETQYF,TGCGCCAGCAGCTTGGAAGGGGGTATTTTTGAGACCCAGTACTTC
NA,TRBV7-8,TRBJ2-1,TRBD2,CASSPRLAGAGEQFF,TGTGCCAGCAGCCCCCGACTAGCGGGAGCGGGTGAGCAGTTCTTC
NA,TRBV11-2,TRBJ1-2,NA,CASSLGASHLNYGYTF,TGTGCCAGCAGCTTAGGGGCCAGTCACTTAAACTATGGCTACACCTTC
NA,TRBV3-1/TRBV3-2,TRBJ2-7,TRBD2,CASSPRTSWIYEQYF,TGTGCCAGCAGCCCGCGGACTAGCTGGATCTACGAGCAGTACTTC
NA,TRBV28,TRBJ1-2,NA,CASSLGGSSYGYTF,TGTGCCAGCAGTTTAGGGGGCTCCTCCTATGGCTACACCTTC
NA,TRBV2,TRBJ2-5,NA,CASSEGPRVQGWQETQYF,TGTGCCAGCAGTGAAGGGCCAAGGGTACAGGGCTGGCAAGAGACCCAGTACTTC
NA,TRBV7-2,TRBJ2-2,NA,CASSSGRAGATGELFF,TGTGCCAGCAGCTCCGGTCGGGCAGGGGCCACCGGGGAGCTGTTTTTT
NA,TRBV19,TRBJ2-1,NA,CGSRGETYNEQFF,TGTGGCTCGCGGGGAGAAACCTACAATGAGCAGTTCTTC
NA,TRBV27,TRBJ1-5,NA,CASSPGRLNQPQHF,TGTGCCAGCAGCCCAGGGAGGCTCAATCAGCCCCAGCATTTT
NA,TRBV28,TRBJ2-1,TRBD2,CASSSQVLAGVNEQFF,TGTGCCAGCAGTTCACAAGTGCTAGCGGGAGTCAATGAGCAGTTCTTC
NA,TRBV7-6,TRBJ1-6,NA,CASSLGLTGDSPLHF,TGTGCCAGCAGCTTAGGCCTGACAGGAGATTCACCCCTCCACTTT
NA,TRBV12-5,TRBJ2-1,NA,CASGLVREQFF,TGTGCTAGTGGTTTGGTACGGGAGCAGTTCTTC
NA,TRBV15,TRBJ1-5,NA,CATRGNRENDQPQHF,TGTGCCACCAGGGGGAACAGGGAGAACGATCAGCCCCAGCATTTT
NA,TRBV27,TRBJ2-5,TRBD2,CASSLYAGGPEETQYF,TGTGCCAGCAGTTTATATGCGGGAGGGCCAGAAGAGACCCAGTACTTC
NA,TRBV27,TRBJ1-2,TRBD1,CASSLRDRVGGYTF,TGTGCCAGCAGTTTAAGGGACAGGGTAGGAGGCTACACCTTC
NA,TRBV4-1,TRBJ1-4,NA,CASSHPVQGRGEKLFF,TGCGCCAGCAGCCACCCTGTCCAGGGGAGGGGTGAAAAACTGTTTTTT
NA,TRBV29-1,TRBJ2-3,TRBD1,CSVESDRASTDTQYF,TGCAGCGTTGAGTCCGACAGGGCTAGCACAGATACGCAGTATTTT
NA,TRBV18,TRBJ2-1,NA,CASSQTPSSYNEQFF,TGTGCCAGCTCACAGACACCGAGCTCCTACAATGAGCAGTTCTTC
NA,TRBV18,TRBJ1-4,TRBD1,CASREPGQTNEKLFF,TGTGCCAGCCGGGAACCGGGACAGACTAATGAAAAACTGTTTTTT
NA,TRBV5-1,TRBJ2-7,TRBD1,CASRNQGGDEQYF,TGCGCCAGCAGAAACCAAGGGGGCGACGAGCAGTACTTC
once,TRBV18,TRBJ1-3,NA,CASSPDTGNTIYF,TGTGCCAGCTCACCGGACACGGGAAACACCATATATTTT
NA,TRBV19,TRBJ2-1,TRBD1,CASSIGTGNFNEQFF,TGTGCCAGTAGTATTGGGACAGGGAATTTTAATGAGCAGTTCTTC
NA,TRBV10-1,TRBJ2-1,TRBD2,CASRQLAGSSYNEQFF,TGCGCCAGCAGGCAACTAGCGGGGAGCTCCTACAATGAGCAGTTCTTC
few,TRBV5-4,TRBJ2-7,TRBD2,CASSAGLASNEQYF,TGTGCCAGCAGCGCGGGACTAGCGAGTAACGAGCAGTACTTC
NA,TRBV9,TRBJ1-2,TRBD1,CASSASGGAGYTF,TGTGCCAGCAGCGCCTCAGGGGGCGCTGGCTACACCTTC
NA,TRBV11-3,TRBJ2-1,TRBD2,CASSLDYGGSGYNEQFF,TGTGCCAGCAGCTTAGATTATGGCGGGAGCGGGTACAATGAGCAGTTCTTC
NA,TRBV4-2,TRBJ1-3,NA,CASSQEAGGGNTIYF,TGTGCCAGCAGCCAAGAGGCGGGTGGTGGAAACACCATATATTTT
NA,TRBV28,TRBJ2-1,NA,CASSPPIPAGQFF,TGTGCCAGCAGTCCCCCGATTCCCGCGGGGCAGTTCTTC
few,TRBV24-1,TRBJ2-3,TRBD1,CATSAGTGSTDTQYF,TGTGCCACCAGTGCCGGGACAGGGAGCACAGATACGCAGTATTTT
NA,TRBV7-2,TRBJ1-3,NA,CASRLSGNTIYF,TGTGCCAGTCGACTCTCTGGAAACACCATATATTTT
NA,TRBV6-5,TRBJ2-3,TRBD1,CASSLTGGPDTQYF,TGTGCCAGCAGTTTGACAGGGGGCCCAGATACGCAGTATTTT
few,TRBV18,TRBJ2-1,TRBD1,CASSPTTGSNEQFF,TGTGCCAGCTCACCCACGACAGGGTCGAATGAGCAGTTCTTC
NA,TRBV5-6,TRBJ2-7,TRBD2,CASSFERAGGLYEQYF,TGTGCCAGCAGCTTCGAAAGAGCGGGAGGGCTTTACGAGCAGTACTTC
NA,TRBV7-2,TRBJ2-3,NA,CASSLFGSRGVGDTQYF,TGTGCCAGCAGCTTGTTCGGGAGTAGAGGTGTTGGAGATACGCAGTATTTT
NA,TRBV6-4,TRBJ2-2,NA,CASSDTVRLSTGELFF,TGTGCCAGCAGTGACACAGTCAGACTAAGCACCGGGGAGCTGTTTTTT
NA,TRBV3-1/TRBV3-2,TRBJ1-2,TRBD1,CASSQDRDREGGYTF,TGTGCCAGCAGCCAAGATCGGGACAGGGAAGGTGGCTACACCTTC
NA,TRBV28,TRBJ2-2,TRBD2,CASSVIYRTSGAPGELFF,TGTGCCAGCAGTGTAATTTATCGGACTAGCGGGGCCCCAGGGGAGCTGTTTTTT
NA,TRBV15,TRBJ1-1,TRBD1,CATSREATGTNTEAFF,TGTGCCACCAGCAGAGAAGCGACAGGGACGAACACTGAAGCTTTCTTT
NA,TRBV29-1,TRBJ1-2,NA,CSVDGRDGGYTF,TGCAGCGTTGACGGCAGGGATGGCGGCTACACCTTC
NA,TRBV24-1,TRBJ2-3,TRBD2,CATSDPGLASQGDTQYF,TGTGCCACCAGTGACCCGGGACTAGCGTCACAGGGGGATACGCAGTATTTT
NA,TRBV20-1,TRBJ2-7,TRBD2,CSASPTSGGQYEQYF,TGCAGTGCTAGTCCGACTAGCGGGGGCCAATACGAGCAGTACTTC
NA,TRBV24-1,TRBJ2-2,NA,CATSESGPGELFF,TGTGCCACCAGTGAATCAGGTCCCGGGGAGCTGTTTTTT
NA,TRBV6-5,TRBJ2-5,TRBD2,CASSYKGRGATQYF,TGTGCCAGCAGTTACAAGGGGCGGGGGGCGACCCAGTACTTC
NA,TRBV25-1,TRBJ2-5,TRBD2,CASSEGLAGETQYF,TGTGCCAGCAGTGAGGGACTAGCGGGGGAGACCCAGTACTTC
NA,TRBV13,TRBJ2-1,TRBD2,CASSSRLLAGYNEQFF,TGTGCCAGCAGCTCAAGGTTACTAGCGGGGTACAATGAGCAGTTCTTC
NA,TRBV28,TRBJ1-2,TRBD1,CASSARPGQGYYGYTF,TGTGCCAGCAGCGCTAGACCGGGACAGGGTTACTATGGCTACACCTTC
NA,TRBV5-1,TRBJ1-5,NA,CASSSGVFGGNQPQHF,TGCGCCAGCAGCTCGGGGGTTTTTGGTGGCAATCAGCCCCAGCATTTT
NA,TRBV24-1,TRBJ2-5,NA,CATSSTASSQYF,TGTGCCACCAGTTCCACAGCTTCGTCCCAGTACTTC
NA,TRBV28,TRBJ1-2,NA,CASSSAGGGYTF,TGTGCCAGCAGTTCCGCGGGGGGTGGCTACACCTTC